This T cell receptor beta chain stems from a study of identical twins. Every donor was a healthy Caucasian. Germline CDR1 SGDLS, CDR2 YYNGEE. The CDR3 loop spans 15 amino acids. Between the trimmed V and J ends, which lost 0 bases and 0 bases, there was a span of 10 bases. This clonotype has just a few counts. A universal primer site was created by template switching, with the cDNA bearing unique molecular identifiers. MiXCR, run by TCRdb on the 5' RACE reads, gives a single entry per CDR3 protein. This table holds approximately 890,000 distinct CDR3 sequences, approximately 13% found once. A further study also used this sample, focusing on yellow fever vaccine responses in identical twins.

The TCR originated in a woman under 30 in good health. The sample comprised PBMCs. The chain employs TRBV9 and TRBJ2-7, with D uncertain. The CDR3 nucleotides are TGTGCCAGCAGCGTAGGGGGAACCGTCTCCTACGAGCAGTACTTC. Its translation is CASSVGGTVSYEQYF.